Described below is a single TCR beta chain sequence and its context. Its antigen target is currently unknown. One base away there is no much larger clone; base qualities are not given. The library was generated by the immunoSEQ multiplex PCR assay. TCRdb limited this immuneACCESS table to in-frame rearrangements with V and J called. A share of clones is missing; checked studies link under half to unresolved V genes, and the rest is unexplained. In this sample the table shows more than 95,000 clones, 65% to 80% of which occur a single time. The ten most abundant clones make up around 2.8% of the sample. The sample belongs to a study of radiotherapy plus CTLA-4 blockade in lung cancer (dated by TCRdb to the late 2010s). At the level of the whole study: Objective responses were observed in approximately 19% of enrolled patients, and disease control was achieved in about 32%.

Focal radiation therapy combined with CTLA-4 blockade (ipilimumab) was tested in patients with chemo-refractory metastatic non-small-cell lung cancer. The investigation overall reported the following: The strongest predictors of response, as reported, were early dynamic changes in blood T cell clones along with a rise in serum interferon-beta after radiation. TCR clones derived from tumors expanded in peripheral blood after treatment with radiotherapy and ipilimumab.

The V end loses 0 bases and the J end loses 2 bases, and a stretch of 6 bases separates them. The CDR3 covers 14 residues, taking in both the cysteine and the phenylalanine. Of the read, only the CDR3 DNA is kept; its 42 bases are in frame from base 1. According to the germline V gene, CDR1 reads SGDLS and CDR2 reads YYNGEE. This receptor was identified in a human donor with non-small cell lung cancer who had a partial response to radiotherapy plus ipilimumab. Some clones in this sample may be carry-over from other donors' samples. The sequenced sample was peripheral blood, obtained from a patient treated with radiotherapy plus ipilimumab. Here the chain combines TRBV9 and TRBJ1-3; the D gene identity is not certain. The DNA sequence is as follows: TGTGCCAGCAGCGTAGCTCAGACTGGAAACACCATATATTTT. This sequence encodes CASSVAQTGNTIYF.